The 23 T cell receptor beta chains below all came from one sample that was sequenced in a study of CD8+CD57+ T cells in acquired aplastic anemia. The TCR beta profiling, which covered VDJ combination and CDR3 sequence, was carried out using genomic DNA as the template. MiXCR, run by TCRdb on the reads, gives a single entry per CDR3 protein. This table holds 350,000 to 450,000 distinct CDR3 sequences, just under 70% found once. Material for sequencing was sorted CD4+, CD8+, or CD8+CD57+ T cells (not recorded which) from PBMCs. The origin of the receptors is a human donor in good health, serving as a control.

This clonotype was observed at least ten times. The CDR3 DNA follows: TGTGCCTGCTGGGACAGGGCAACGGGTGAAAAACTGTTTTTT. Translation gives CACWDRATGEKLFF. The rearrangement uses TRBV6-6 and TRBJ1-4; 9 bases match TRBD1. Germline loops: CDR1 MNHNY, CDR2 SVGAGI (reference sequence). CDR3 size: 14 residues. The V gene end was trimmed by 11 bases and the J gene end by 7 bases; junction bases not matched to a gene: 11.

In the case of this clonotype: The junction departs from germline at one end; a sequencing error may be responsible. The DNA of the CDR3 is TGTGCCAGCAGCTCCGGGACCAACAGGGGGAATCAGCCCTTT. It translates to CASSSGTNRGNQPF. V and J are TRBV7-2 and TRBJ1-5; TRBD1 agrees at 8 bases. There are 14 residues in the CDR3. From germline, CDR1 is SGHTA and CDR2 FQGNSA.

The chain recombines TRBV3-1 with TRBJ2-7, with TRBD1 as a possible D gene (6 bases). The CDR3 contains 15 residues. V gave up 2 bases and J gave up 5 bases, with 16 bases separating them. Germline V gene lookup returns CDR1 LGHDT and CDR2 YNNKEL (reference sequence). The chain's CDR3 is CASSQITGQSHEQYF. DNA of the CDR3: TGTGCCAGCAGCCAAATAACGGGACAATCCCACGAGCAGTACTTC.

This clonotype has just one count. A junction end diverges from the germline sequence, so it may reflect a read error. The V call is TRBV7-2, the J call TRBJ1-1; D is perhaps TRBD1 (5 bases). Germline CDR1 SGHTA, CDR2 FQGNSA. The CDR3 is made up of 13 amino acids. Written as DNA, the CDR3 is TGTGCCAGCAGCTCCCTTCTCAGGGCGGCAGACATCTTT. This encodes CASSSLLRAADIF.

The chain has TRBV13 and TRBJ1-5, with TRBD1 matching over 10 bases. The CDR3 is 14 amino acids. With 5 bases clipped from V and 7 bases from J, the junction kept 5 bases outside the gene matches. Per the germline V gene, CDR1 is PRHDT and CDR2 is FYEKMQ (reference sequence). The CDR3 coding sequence is TGTGCCAGCAGCCGGGACAGGGGAGCACAGCCCCAGCATTTT. Translation: CASSRDRGAQPQHF. The full variable domain, in which reference TRBV13 and TRBJ1-5 provide the parts outside the CDR3, is AAGVIQSPRHLIKEKRETATLKCYPIPRHDTVYWYQQGPGQDPQFLISFYEKMQSDKGSIPDRFSAQQFSDYHSELNMSSLELGDSALYFCASSRDRGAQPQHFGDGTRLSIL.

This clonotype was seen at least ten times. The chain is built from TRBV2 and TRBJ2-5, with D possibly TRBD1 on 6 matching bases. The V end was cut by 4 bases, the J end by 5 bases, with 11 bases between. The germline CDR1 and CDR2 sequences are SNHLY and FYNNEI. The CDR3 spans 13 residues. CDR3 DNA sequence: TGTGCCAGCAGTGGGACAGACTCGGAGACCCAGTACTTC. Translation gives CASSGTDSETQYF.

For this clonotype: It is likely a read error, because the conserved phenylalanine at the end of the CDR3 is missing. Because the CDR3's place on the DNA is in doubt, the DNA is left out and the CDR3 is given as listed by TCRdb. This rearrangement joins TRBV20-1 to TRBJ2-6; the D segment call TRBD1 is taken from the table without a DNA check. The CDR3 region is 10 residues in length, termini included. Germline loops: CDR1 DFQATT, CDR2 SNEGSKA (reference sequence). CDR3 residues: CSARGHGPNT.

This clonotype was observed at least ten times. V gene TRBV15 combines with J gene TRBJ2-7; D is unresolved. The CDR3 length is 15 residues. V lost 0 bases, J lost 3 bases, and 12 bases lay in between. Per the germline V gene, CDR1 is LNHNV and CDR2 is YYDKDF (reference sequence). The CDR3 region is CATSRDSGPVYEQYF. The CDR3 DNA is TGTGCCACCAGCAGAGATTCAGGTCCTGTCTACGAGCAGTACTTC.

V and J are TRBV7-4 and TRBJ1-3; D gene uncertain. The germline CDR1 and CDR2 sequences are SGHVT and SQSDAQ. The CDR3 is 16 amino acids. Trimming removed 5 bases from V and 9 bases from J, with 23 bases in between. In nucleotides, the CDR3 is TGTGCCAGCAGCACTGCGAGAAGGGAGTCTGCGAGCACCATATATTTT. It translates to CASSTARRESASTIYF. Complete variable domain (other parts from reference TRBV7-4 and TRBJ1-3): GAGVSQSPRYKVAKRGRDVALRCDSISGHVTLYWYRQTLGQGSEVLTYSQSDAQRDKSGRPSGRFSAERPERSVSTLKIQRTEQGDSAVYLCASSTARRESASTIYFGEGSWLTVV.

The chain couples TRBV6-4 to TRBJ1-6; the match to TRBD1 covers 8 bases. After removal of 4 bases from V and 5 bases from J, the junction contained 1 base not matched to a gene. The CDR3 is 14 amino acids. The germline CDR1 and CDR2 sequences are MRHNA and SNTAGT. CDR3 sequence reads: CASSGDRNNSPLHF. CDR3 nucleotides: TGTGCCAGCAGTGGGGACAGGAATAATTCACCCCTCCACTTT.

The rearrangement joins TRBV7-2 to TRBJ2-3, with 7 positions matching TRBD1. J gave up 14 bases and V 0 bases, and 14 bases lay outside the gene matches. Germline lookup yields CDR1 SGHTA and CDR2 FQGNSA. The CDR3 has 15 amino acids. Written as DNA, the CDR3 is TGTGCCAGCAGCTTAGCAGGGGGCTCTGGGGCCAACGTGTATTTT. This gives the protein CASSLAGGSGANVYF.

On this clonotype itself: The CDR3 end shows no conserved phenylalanine or tryptophan, and so a read error is likely. This sequence joins TRBV10-1 and TRBJ2-7, with D maybe TRBD2 (7 bases). The CDR3 consists of 13 residues. Trimming stripped 5 bases from V and 9 bases from J, with 17 bases between. Germline assignment: CDR1 WNHNN and CDR2 SYGVQD (reference sequence). The CDR3 coding sequence is TGCGCCAGCAGTAACGGGGGGCCATGCGGGCAGTACTAC. Its protein is CASSNGGPCGQYY.

Concerning this clonotype itself: This could be a read error, since a much larger clone is one nucleotide away. The chain is built from TRBV6-5 and TRBJ1-2, with D perhaps matching TRBD1 (5 bases). The CDR3 totals 13 residues. Germline V CDR1 and CDR2: MNHEY, SVGAGI. V lost 8 bases and J 4 bases, leaving 14 bases between the germline ends. The CDR3 reads CASSRAGTYGYTF. The CDR3 region has the DNA TGTGCCAGCTCTCGGGCAGGGACCTATGGCTACACCTTC.

The rearrangement joins TRBV7-2 to TRBJ2-6; 7 bases are shared with TRBD2. With 1 base clipped from V and 6 bases from J, the junction kept 3 bases outside the gene matches. The CDR3 sequence is 15 residues long. Looked up from germline, CDR1 is SGHTA and CDR2 is FQGNSA. The CDR3 bases are TGTGCCAGCAGCTTAGGGGGGGGTGTGGCCAACGTCCTGACTTTC. This translates into CASSLGGGVANVLTF.

This clonotype was recorded many times. The gene calls are TRBV7-9 and TRBJ1-1; no definite D call. Per germline, CDR1 SEHNR and CDR2 FQNEAQ (reference sequence). Trimming shortened V by 4 bases and J by 2 bases, and 8 bases separated the two germline ends. The CDR3 is 13 residues long. The CDR3 protein is CASSWADNTEAFF. Written as DNA, the CDR3 is TGTGCCAGCAGCTGGGCAGACAACACTGAAGCTTTCTTT.

On this clonotype itself: In this CDR3 the conserved last residue, phenylalanine or tryptophan, is missing, so a read error is likely. The V and J genes are TRBV10-1 and TRBJ2-3; TRBD2 matches at 10 bases. Germline V gene lookup returns CDR1 WNHNN and CDR2 SYGVQD (reference sequence). The CDR3 length is 14 residues. Trimming at V came to 9 bases and at J to 4 bases, leaving 7 bases not matched to a gene. The DNA of the CDR3 is TGCGCCAGTGCTAGCGGGGGTCGCTCAGATACGCAGTATCTT. Protein product: CASASGGRSDTQYL.

This chain uses TRBV12-3 or TRBV12-4 with TRBJ1-1; weak D call: TRBD1 (5 bases). The CDR3 runs to 16 residues. Trimming took 6 bases from V and 0 from J, leaving 17 bases between them. The CDR3 bases are TGTGCCAGCAGCCCAGGTCAGGGATACGTGAACACTGAAGCTTTCTTT. This translates into CASSPGQGYVNTEAFF.

In its sample, this clonotype was seen many times. This chain joins TRBV15 and TRBJ1-2; possibly TRBD1 for D (5 bases). V shed 5 bases and J shed 4 bases, with 17 bases lying between them. The CDR3 sequence is 15 residues long. Per germline, CDR1 LNHNV and CDR2 YYDKDF (reference sequence). The DNA of the CDR3 is TGTGCCACCAGCGGCGGGACTCGAGAAATCTATGGCTACACCTTC. Translating gives CATSGGTREIYGYTF. Combining the CDR3 with reference TRBV15 and TRBJ1-2 gives the whole variable domain DAMVIQNPRYQVTQFGKPVTLSCSQTLNHNVMYWYQQKSSQAPKLLFHYYDKDFNNEADTPDNFQSRRPNTSFCFLDIRSPGLGDTAMYLCATSGGTREIYGYTFGSGTRLTVV.

V gene TRBV10-1 combines with J gene TRBJ2-1; 9 nucleotides align to TRBD1. J lost 12 bases, V lost 4 bases, and 13 bases had no gene match. The CDR3 has 15 amino acids. Germline values: CDR1 WNHNN, CDR2 SYGVQD (reference sequence). CDR3 protein: CASSVGGDRVIVQFF. The DNA for the CDR3 is TGCGCCAGCAGTGTGGGGGGGGACAGGGTCATTGTGCAGTTCTTC.

The gene calls are TRBV24-1 and TRBJ1-5; 8 bases fit TRBD1. Losses at the gene ends were 4 bases for V and 0 bases for J; bases not matched to a gene: 4. This CDR3 has 16 amino acids. Germline CDR1 and CDR2: KGHDR and SFDVKD. CDR3 DNA sequence: TGTGCCACCAGTGAGCCAGGGACAGGTAGCAATCAGCCCCAGCATTTT. Translating it yields CATSEPGTGSNQPQHF.

The gene calls are TRBV25-1 and TRBJ2-3; D ambiguous. The length of the CDR3 is 14 residues. V was clipped by 11 bases and J by 5 bases, with 20 bases between them. Looked up from germline, CDR1 is MGHDK and CDR2 is SYGVNS. The CDR3 sequence: CAGRERPRRDTQYF. DNA for the CDR3: TGTGCCGGCCGTGAGCGTCCACGCCGAGATACGCAGTATTTT. The full variable domain, with the rest looked up from reference TRBV25-1 and TRBJ2-3, is EADIYQTPRYLVIGTGKKITLECSQTMGHDKMYWYQQDPGMELHLIHYSYGVNSTEKGDLSSESTVSRIRTEHFPLTLESARPSHTSQYLCAGRERPRRDTQYFGPGTRLTVL.

Only one count was recorded for this clonotype. Germline and junction disagree at one end, which may indicate a read error. The genes are TRBV12-3 or TRBV12-4 and TRBJ1-2; no clear D gene. The CDR3 is made up of 14 amino acids. CDR3 region: CASSLEKYYGCTFF. The CDR3 DNA sequence: TGTGCCAGCAGTTTAGAGAAATACTATGGCTGCACCTTCTTC.

In regard to this clonotype: At one end, the junction sequence differs from germline, possibly due to a read error. CDR3: CASSLAGRGKTDGFF. The CDR3 DNA reads as TGTGCTAGCAGCTTAGCAGGGAGGGGTAAGACTGACGGTTTCTTT. The chain carries TRBV7-7 and TRBJ1-1, with D possibly being TRBD1 (5 bases). Germline-derived CDR1 and CDR2 are SSHAT and FNYEAQ (reference sequence). The CDR3 consists of 15 residues.